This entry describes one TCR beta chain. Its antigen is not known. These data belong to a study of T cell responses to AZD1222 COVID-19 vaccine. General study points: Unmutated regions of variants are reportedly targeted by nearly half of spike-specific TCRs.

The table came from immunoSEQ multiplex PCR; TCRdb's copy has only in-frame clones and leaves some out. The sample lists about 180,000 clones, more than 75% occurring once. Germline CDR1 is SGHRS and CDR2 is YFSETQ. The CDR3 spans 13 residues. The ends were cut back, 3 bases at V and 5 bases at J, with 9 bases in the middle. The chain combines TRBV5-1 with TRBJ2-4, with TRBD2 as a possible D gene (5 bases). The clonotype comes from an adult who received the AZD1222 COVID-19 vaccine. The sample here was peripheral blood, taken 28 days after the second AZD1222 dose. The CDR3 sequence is CASSSGWENIQYF. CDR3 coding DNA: TGCGCCAGCAGCTCGGGATGGGAAAACATTCAGTACTTC.